This entry lists 10 T cell receptor beta chains sequenced from one sample in a study of T-cell memory formation after mild COVID-19. TCRdb fed the 5' RACE reads into MiXCR, producing one record per CDR3 protein. The table includes approximately 350,000 distinct CDR3 sequences, 10% to 15% detected once. Sequenced material: PBMCs or a T cell subset sorted from them (not recorded which). These TCRs come from a man younger than 35 who had mild COVID-19 (a few samples of this study predate the infection). Cell type and time point are not known.

The V call is TRBV7-2, the J call TRBJ2-3, with D unresolved. Trimming pared 3 bases from V and 4 bases from J, leaving 8 bases between. In germline, CDR1 is SGHTA, CDR2 FQGNSA. There are 13 residues in the CDR3. In DNA, the CDR3 is TGTGCCAGCAGCTTTGAACTCGCAGATACGCAGTATTTT. As protein: CASSFELADTQYF. The full variable domain, with the rest looked up from reference TRBV7-2 and TRBJ2-3, is GAGVSQSPSNKVTEKGKDVELRCDPISGHTALYWYRQSLGQGLEFLIYFQGNSAPDKSGLPSDRFSAERTGGSVSTLTIQRTQQEDSAVYLCASSFELADTQYFGPGTRLTVL.

This clonotype was picked up many times. V and J are TRBV12-3 or TRBV12-4 and TRBJ1-5, with D uncertain. The CDR3 is 13 amino acids. V dropped 6 bases and J dropped 2 bases, with 8 bases sitting between them. This chain's CDR3 is CASSPDGNQPQHF. The CDR3 region has the DNA TGTGCCAGCAGCCCCGACGGCAATCAGCCCCAGCATTTT.

The sample holds one count of this clonotype. The J gene is TRBJ1-2, the V gene TRBV6-1, with TRBD1 matching over 7 bases. This CDR3 has 14 residues. V lost 2 bases and J lost 7; bases outside the gene matches: 7. CDR1 and CDR2 (germline): MNHNS, SASEGT. CDR3 protein: CASSEHRGTLGYTF. The CDR3, as DNA: TGTGCCAGCAGTGAACACAGGGGAACTCTTGGCTACACCTTC.

This clonotype showed up many times. The V and J genes are TRBV30 and TRBJ1-5; D might be TRBD1 (5 bases). Between the trimmed V and J ends, which lost 4 bases and 4 bases, there was a span of 14 bases. This CDR3 comprises 14 residues. Germline CDR1 GTSNPN, CDR2 SVGIG (reference sequence). The CDR3 region has the DNA TGTGCCTGGACCAAGGGGAACCGGAATCAGCCCCAGCATTTT. Translated: CAWTKGNRNQPQHF.

This clonotype was counted many times. CDR3 sequence: CASSSGRGGAYNEQFF. CDR3 DNA: TGCGCCAGCAGCTCCGGCCGGGGGGGGGCTTACAATGAGCAGTTCTTC. The chain employs TRBV5-1 and TRBJ2-1; 8 bases are a match to TRBD2. V dropped 3 bases and J dropped 4; count of bases not matched to a gene: 9. This CDR3 contains 16 residues. The germline V gene encodes CDR1 SGHRS and CDR2 YFSETQ.

This clonotype was counted between two and nine times. The chain combines TRBV10-3 with TRBJ1-5; D is ambiguous. The V and J ends lost 2 bases and 9 bases respectively, with 14 bases between them. The germline CDR1 and CDR2 sequences are ENHRY and SYGVKD. The CDR3 has 14 amino acids. For the CDR3, the DNA is TGTGCCATCAGTGAGAGGACGGAGAGTGGGCCCCAGCATTTT. Translating it yields CAISERTESGPQHF.

The chain uses TRBV19 and TRBJ2-1; D uncertain. Germline CDR1 and CDR2: LNHDA and SQIVND (reference sequence). The V gene lost 11 bases and the J gene lost 0 bases, with 14 bases spanning the gap. The CDR3 has 14 residues. CDR3: CASSGPSSYNEQFF. The DNA of the CDR3 is TGTGCCTCATCGGGTCCCAGCTCCTACAATGAGCAGTTCTTC.

This clonotype was picked up a small number of times. The rearrangement joins TRBV5-1 to TRBJ2-7; 8 bases map to TRBD2. The length of the CDR3 is 17 residues. Germline CDR1 and CDR2: SGHRS and YFSETQ. Losses at the gene ends were 4 bases for V and 4 bases for J; bases not matched to a gene: 16. The CDR3 is CASSPGLRSGIIYEQYF. The CDR3 region has the DNA TGCGCCAGCAGCCCCGGTTTACGTAGCGGGATTATTTACGAGCAGTACTTC.

The J gene is TRBJ1-1, the V gene TRBV4-2; possible D gene TRBD1, 6 bases. V was shortened by 6 bases and J by 1 base, with 12 bases between the two germline ends. CDR3 length: 14 amino acids. Germline V gene lookup returns CDR1 LGHNA and CDR2 YNFKEQ. CDR3 nucleotide sequence: TGTGCCAGCAGTTACAGGGTCGAGAACACTGAAGCTTTCTTT. Residues: CASSYRVENTEAFF.

This clonotype was counted ten times or more. The chain is built from TRBV15 and TRBJ1-5; D remains unclear. CDR1 is LNHNV and CDR2 is YYDKDF in the germline V gene (reference sequence). There are 14 residues in the CDR3. Trimming left V 2 bases short and J 4 bases short, with 9 bases between. The CDR3 reads CATSRPPGNQPQHF. Written as DNA, the CDR3 is TGTGCCACCAGCAGACCCCCGGGGAATCAGCCCCAGCATTTT.